These T cell receptor beta chains were read from a single sample in a study of CD8+ T cells in alopecia areata. Sequenced by immunoSEQ multiplex PCR; TCRdb stores in-frame clones only, minus some. The repertoire holds about 210,000 clones, with around three fifths as singletons. Sequencing used CD4+ T cells sorted from blood, obtained at week 4, from a patient treated with tofacitinib. All receptors come from a human donor with alopecia areata. The CDR3 runs from the conserved cysteine through the conserved F or W. D genes are given only for firm matches. Where a row states a size, it is once, few, many or the class of an expanded clone; other rows omit it.

clone size: .; D gene: .; J gene: TRBJ2-5; V gene: TRBV6-5; CDR3 DNA: TGTGCCAGCAGCCCCAACATGGCGGGGTCGGAGACCCAGTACTTC; CDR3 protein: CASSPNMAGSETQYF
clone size: many; D gene: TRBD1; J gene: TRBJ2-5; V gene: TRBV6-1; CDR3 DNA: TGTGCCAGCAGTGTGCCTGGACAGGGGGGACACGGGGCCCAGTACTTC; CDR3 protein: CASSVPGQGGHGAQYF
clone size: .; D gene: .; J gene: TRBJ2-5; V gene: TRBV30; CDR3 DNA: TGTGCCTGGAGTCCCTACAGATACCAAGAGACCCAGTACTTC; CDR3 protein: CAWSPYRYQETQYF
clone size: few; D gene: .; J gene: TRBJ2-3; V gene: TRBV30; CDR3 DNA: TGTGCCTGGACCCATGGGTCTACGCAGTATTTT; CDR3 protein: CAWTHGSTQYF
clone size: .; D gene: .; J gene: TRBJ1-2; V gene: TRBV5-4; CDR3 DNA: TGTGCCAGCAGCTACGACAGCCAACGGCGTGGCTACACCTTC; CDR3 protein: CASSYDSQRRGYTF
clone size: .; D gene: .; J gene: TRBJ1-6; V gene: TRBV6-5; CDR3 DNA: TGTGCCAGCAGTTACGGGGGGTCGTATAATTCACCCCTCCACTTT; CDR3 protein: CASSYGGSYNSPLHF
clone size: .; D gene: .; J gene: TRBJ2-2; V gene: TRBV27; CDR3 DNA: TGTGCCAGCAGTTCACGATGGACGGGAAACACCGGGGAGCTGTTTTTT; CDR3 protein: CASSSRWTGNTGELFF
clone size: .; D gene: .; J gene: TRBJ1-1; V gene: TRBV7-2; CDR3 DNA: TGTGCCAGCAGCACAACTCCGGGACAACCTGAAGCTTTCTTT; CDR3 protein: CASSTTPGQPEAFF
clone size: .; D gene: .; J gene: TRBJ1-2; V gene: TRBV7-2; CDR3 DNA: TGTGCCAGCAGCTTATCCCGCTATGGCTACACCTTC; CDR3 protein: CASSLSRYGYTF
clone size: .; D gene: .; J gene: TRBJ1-2; V gene: TRBV25-1; CDR3 DNA: TGTGCCAGCAGTGAAGGCGGTGGCTACACCTTC; CDR3 protein: CASSEGGGYTF
clone size: few; D gene: .; J gene: TRBJ2-2; V gene: TRBV14; CDR3 DNA: TGTGCCAGCAGCCAAGAGTTACGAGGGGAGCTGTTTTTT; CDR3 protein: CASSQELRGELFF
clone size: few; D gene: .; J gene: TRBJ1-3; V gene: TRBV2; CDR3 DNA: TGTGCCAGCATGATGGGGGTCGCCGGAAACACCATATATTTT; CDR3 protein: CASMMGVAGNTIYF
clone size: few; D gene: .; J gene: TRBJ1-2; V gene: TRBV4-3; CDR3 DNA: TGCGCCAGCAGCCAAGAGGGCTATGGCTACACCTTC; CDR3 protein: CASSQEGYGYTF
clone size: .; D gene: .; J gene: TRBJ1-2; V gene: TRBV6-5; CDR3 DNA: TGTGCCAGCAGTTCAGGGATCTATGGCTACACCTTC; CDR3 protein: CASSSGIYGYTF
clone size: .; D gene: .; J gene: TRBJ2-4; V gene: TRBV19; CDR3 DNA: TGTGCCAGTAGTCCTGAAGGAGCCAAAAACATTCAGTACTTC; CDR3 protein: CASSPEGAKNIQYF
clone size: few; D gene: .; J gene: TRBJ2-7; V gene: TRBV14; CDR3 DNA: TGTGCCAGCAGCCAAGAGTGGCTGAGGGGCGAGCAGTACTTC; CDR3 protein: CASSQEWLRGEQYF
clone size: .; D gene: .; J gene: TRBJ2-6; V gene: TRBV7-9; CDR3 DNA: TGTGCCAGCAGCTTTAAGACAGGTGTCGACTCTGGGGCCAACGTCCTGACTTTC; CDR3 protein: CASSFKTGVDSGANVLTF
clone size: .; D gene: .; J gene: TRBJ2-3; V gene: TRBV15; CDR3 DNA: TGTGCCACCAGCCCCTATGGGGACCTCACAGATACGCAGTATTTT; CDR3 protein: CATSPYGDLTDTQYF
clone size: few; D gene: .; J gene: TRBJ1-2; V gene: TRBV19; CDR3 DNA: TGTGCCAGTAATGGGGGGAGCCCGGAGGACTATGGCTACACCTTC; CDR3 protein: CASNGGSPEDYGYTF
clone size: .; D gene: .; J gene: TRBJ2-3; V gene: TRBV5-5; CDR3 DNA: TGTGCCAGCAGCCCCCAGCTGCGGGATACGCAGTATTTT; CDR3 protein: CASSPQLRDTQYF
clone size: .; D gene: .; J gene: TRBJ2-7; V gene: TRBV29-1; CDR3 DNA: TGCAGCGTTCCGGTATGTGTCGCATGGCGTAGAACCACCAACTCCTACGAGCAGTACTTC; CDR3 protein: CSVPVCVAWRRTTNSYEQYF
clone size: .; D gene: TRBD1; J gene: TRBJ1-6; V gene: TRBV5-4; CDR3 DNA: TGTGCCAGCAGCTCGACAGGGGCTAATTCACCCCTCCACTTT; CDR3 protein: CASSSTGANSPLHF
clone size: .; D gene: .; J gene: TRBJ1-1; V gene: TRBV20-1; CDR3 DNA: TGCAGTGCTCCGGACCCGAGCGGAGCTTTCTTT; CDR3 protein: CSAPDPSGAFF
clone size: .; D gene: .; J gene: TRBJ2-3; V gene: TRBV7-2; CDR3 DNA: TGTGCCAGCAGCTCCCAACGCACAGATACGCAGTATTTT; CDR3 protein: CASSSQRTDTQYF
clone size: .; D gene: TRBD2; J gene: TRBJ2-5; V gene: TRBV2; CDR3 DNA: TGTGCCAGCGCCGTTTCGGGACTAGCGTGGGAGACCCAGTACTTC; CDR3 protein: CASAVSGLAWETQYF
clone size: .; D gene: .; J gene: TRBJ1-1; V gene: TRBV19; CDR3 DNA: TGTGCCAGTACTATTACAGGGAAAGAAGCTTTCTTT; CDR3 protein: CASTITGKEAFF
clone size: few; D gene: .; J gene: TRBJ1-6; V gene: TRBV7-2; CDR3 DNA: TGTGCCAGCAGCTTAGAGAGCTCCTATAATTCACCCCTCCACTTT; CDR3 protein: CASSLESSYNSPLHF
clone size: .; D gene: .; J gene: TRBJ1-6; V gene: TRBV5-1; CDR3 DNA: TGCGCCAGCAGGTCTGGCGGAGATAATTCACCCCTCCACTTT; CDR3 protein: CASRSGGDNSPLHF
clone size: .; D gene: .; J gene: TRBJ2-3; V gene: TRBV29-1; CDR3 DNA: TGCAGCGTTGAAATGGGTTGGGATACGCAGTATTTT; CDR3 protein: CSVEMGWDTQYF
clone size: .; D gene: TRBD2; J gene: TRBJ2-5; V gene: TRBV15; CDR3 DNA: TGTGCCACCAGCAGAGGGACTAGCGGGACCATAGAGACCCAGTACTTC; CDR3 protein: CATSRGTSGTIETQYF
clone size: .; D gene: .; J gene: TRBJ1-4; V gene: TRBV4-1; CDR3 DNA: TGCGCCAGCAGCCGAGAACCGGGGACGGCAAATGAAAAACTGTTTTTT; CDR3 protein: CASSREPGTANEKLFF
clone size: .; D gene: .; J gene: TRBJ2-7; V gene: TRBV5-6; CDR3 DNA: TGTGCCAGCAGCAGGACGGTATACGAGCAGTACTTC; CDR3 protein: CASSRTVYEQYF
clone size: .; D gene: .; J gene: TRBJ1-2; V gene: TRBV30; CDR3 DNA: TGTGCCTGGAGTTCCCCCCAAAAGGAGGGTAAAGGCTACACCTTC; CDR3 protein: CAWSSPQKEGKGYTF
clone size: .; D gene: .; J gene: TRBJ1-2; V gene: TRBV10-3; CDR3 DNA: TGTGCCATCAGTGAGGGTCTGACGAGCTATGGCTACACCTTC; CDR3 protein: CAISEGLTSYGYTF
clone size: .; D gene: .; J gene: TRBJ1-2; V gene: TRBV25-1; CDR3 DNA: TGTGCCAGCAGTGATGAGGCCAGACGCTACACCTTC; CDR3 protein: CASSDEARRYTF
clone size: .; D gene: .; J gene: TRBJ2-7; V gene: TRBV7-2; CDR3 DNA: TGTGCCAGCAGCCGGAAATGGACCGAGCAGTACTTC; CDR3 protein: CASSRKWTEQYF
clone size: once; D gene: .; J gene: TRBJ2-5; V gene: TRBV5-1; CDR3 DNA: TGCGCCAGCAGCTTTCAAGGGGAAGAGACCCAGTACTTC; CDR3 protein: CASSFQGEETQYF
clone size: .; D gene: .; J gene: TRBJ1-2; V gene: TRBV27; CDR3 DNA: TGTGCCAGCAGTATGGGGAGCCGTAAGGTCTACACCTTC; CDR3 protein: CASSMGSRKVYTF
clone size: .; D gene: TRBD2; J gene: TRBJ2-7; V gene: TRBV2; CDR3 DNA: TGTGCCAGCAGTCTGCTAGCGGGGGAGCAGTACTTC; CDR3 protein: CASSLLAGEQYF
clone size: .; D gene: .; J gene: TRBJ1-2; V gene: TRBV4-1; CDR3 DNA: TGCGCCAGCAGCCAAGATAGGTTAGGACGAGGCTACACCTTC; CDR3 protein: CASSQDRLGRGYTF
clone size: .; D gene: TRBD2; J gene: TRBJ2-5; V gene: TRBV30; CDR3 DNA: TGTGCCTGGAGTCAGACTAGCGGGTGGAGGGGGACCCAGTACTTC; CDR3 protein: CAWSQTSGWRGTQYF
clone size: .; D gene: TRBD1; J gene: TRBJ1-5; V gene: TRBV10-1; CDR3 DNA: TGCGCCAGCAGTGAGTCCACAGGGGGCAATCAGCCCCAGCATTTT; CDR3 protein: CASSESTGGNQPQHF
clone size: .; D gene: .; J gene: TRBJ2-6; V gene: TRBV4-1; CDR3 DNA: TGCGCCAGCAGCCAAGATACGGTCTCTGGGGCCAACGTCCTGACTTTC; CDR3 protein: CASSQDTVSGANVLTF
clone size: .; D gene: .; J gene: TRBJ2-1; V gene: TRBV11-2; CDR3 DNA: TGTGCCAGCAGCTTAAATGGACAGTCCTACAATGAGCAGTTCTTC; CDR3 protein: CASSLNGQSYNEQFF
clone size: .; D gene: .; J gene: TRBJ1-6; V gene: TRBV7-2; CDR3 DNA: TGTGCCAGCAGCTTAGGGTCCTTCGGGAATTCACCCCTCCACTTT; CDR3 protein: CASSLGSFGNSPLHF
clone size: .; D gene: TRBD1; J gene: TRBJ2-1; V gene: TRBV6-1; CDR3 DNA: TGTGCCAGCAGTGAACAGGGGGCCACCTACAATGAGCAGTTCTTC; CDR3 protein: CASSEQGATYNEQFF
clone size: .; D gene: .; J gene: TRBJ2-2; V gene: TRBV7-9; CDR3 DNA: TGTGCCAGCAGTCGTGAGGCGAACACCGGGGAGCTGTTTTTT; CDR3 protein: CASSREANTGELFF
clone size: .; D gene: TRBD1; J gene: TRBJ1-2; V gene: TRBV7-9; CDR3 DNA: TGTGCCAGCAGCTTCCCAAGCCAGGGGGCAGTTGGCTACACCTTC; CDR3 protein: CASSFPSQGAVGYTF
clone size: .; D gene: .; J gene: TRBJ1-6; V gene: TRBV5-1; CDR3 DNA: TGCGCCAGCCGGATGGGGGGCGAAGAATCACCCCTCCACTTT; CDR3 protein: CASRMGGEESPLHF
clone size: once; D gene: TRBD1; J gene: TRBJ2-4; V gene: TRBV6-1; CDR3 DNA: TGTGCCAGCAGTGACCTAGGGGATGGACAGGGCAGATGGAACATTCAGTACTTC; CDR3 protein: CASSDLGDGQGRWNIQYF
clone size: .; D gene: TRBD1; J gene: TRBJ2-7; V gene: TRBV5-1; CDR3 DNA: TGCGCCAGCAGCCCGGGACAGAATTACGAGCAGTACTTC; CDR3 protein: CASSPGQNYEQYF
clone size: few; D gene: .; J gene: TRBJ1-2; V gene: TRBV9; CDR3 DNA: TGTGCCAGCAGCGTAGACCAGGCATCCTATGGCTACACCTTC; CDR3 protein: CASSVDQASYGYTF
clone size: .; D gene: TRBD1; J gene: TRBJ1-2; V gene: TRBV2; CDR3 DNA: TGTGCCAGCAGCAAGGAGAGACAGGGGATCCCACGGGGCTTC; CDR3 protein: CASSKERQGIPRGF